This TCR beta chain is from a study of blood T cells in healthy people across ages. Concerning this clonotype: Its antigen is as yet unknown.

Findings of the study overall: Unknown donor CMV status possibly confounded expanded clonotype changes. A roughly linear fall in TCR beta diversity per million T cells was seen with increasing age.

Total RNA was isolated from each sample in quantities of at least 5 micrograms. The length of the CDR3 is 14 residues. With 4 bases removed from V and 0 bases from J, the gap between germline ends came to 10 bases. Germline-derived CDR1 and CDR2 are MNHEY and SMNVEV (reference sequence). For the second PCR, which ran for about 7 to 11 cycles, a sample-barcoded 5' primer and a J-beta primer mix were used. TCRdb reprocessed the 5' RACE reads via MiXCR and lists one record per CDR3 protein. The table shows some 860,000 distinct CDR3 sequences, with roughly three fifths occurring only once. This receptor was obtained from a man in his forties in good health. Sequencing was carried out using blood. The chain is built from TRBV27 and TRBJ2-7, with D unresolved. As DNA, the CDR3 is TGTGCCAGCAGTTCCCGGATAAGCTCCTACGAGCAGTACTTC. It codes for CASSSRISSYEQYF.